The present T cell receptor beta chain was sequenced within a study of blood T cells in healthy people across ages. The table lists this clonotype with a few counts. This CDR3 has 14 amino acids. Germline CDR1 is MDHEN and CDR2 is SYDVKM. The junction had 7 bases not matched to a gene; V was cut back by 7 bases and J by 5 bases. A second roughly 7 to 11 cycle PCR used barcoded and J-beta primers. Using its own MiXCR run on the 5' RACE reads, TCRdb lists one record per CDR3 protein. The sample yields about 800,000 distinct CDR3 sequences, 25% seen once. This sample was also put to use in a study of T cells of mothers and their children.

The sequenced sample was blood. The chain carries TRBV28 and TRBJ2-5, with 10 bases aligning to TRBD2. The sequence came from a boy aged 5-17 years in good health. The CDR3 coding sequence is TGTGCCAGCAATATAGCGGGAGGCGATGAGACCCAGTACTTC. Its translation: CASNIAGGDETQYF.